This T cell receptor beta chain was identified in a study of molecular identifiers for immune sequencing clone quantification. Whole-study findings and limits: For effector cells, clones above 20 RNA copies held over 97% of molecules; for naive cells, under 1%.

Germline V gives CDR1 SEHNR, CDR2 FQNEAQ (reference sequence). This CDR3 contains 15 residues. V was pared by 5 bases and J by 6 bases, with 20 bases between. This clonotype came up a few times. The target antigen is unknown. TCRdb reprocessed the PCR reads with MiXCR, giving one entry per CDR3 protein. The repertoire holds approximately 500,000 distinct CDR3 sequences, 25% seen once, with around 0.8% in the top ten. The sequenced material came from naive CD8+ T cells from blood, with Jurkat cell RNA spiked in. Subset in this sample: FACS-sorted CD8+CD4-CCR7+CD45RA+ naive T cells. The origin of this receptor is a human donor in good health. Some libraries in this study had Jurkat cell RNA spiked in. The chain recombines TRBV7-9 with TRBJ2-7; D might be TRBD1 (7 bases). CDR3 in amino acids: CASSHTGEVDGEQYF. Here the CDR3 DNA reads TGTGCCAGCAGCCACACAGGGGAGGTGGACGGCGAGCAGTACTTC. Complete variable domain (other parts from reference TRBV7-9 and TRBJ2-7): DTGVSQNPRHKITKRGQNVTFRCDPISEHNRLYWYRQTLGQGPEFLTYFQNEAQLEKSRLLSDRFSAERPKGSFSTLEIQRTEQGDSAMYLCASSHTGEVDGEQYFGPGTRLTVT.